This T cell receptor (beta chain) was recovered during a study of shared clonotypes between healthy human individuals. Looking at the study overall: Donor ages ranged 18 to 49 years: a couple of women, a few men.

Some clones are missing from TCRdb's copy, which holds only in-frame ones; the method was immunoSEQ multiplex PCR. The profile shows about 380,000 clones, about 97% of them singletons. CDR1 is SGHVS and CDR2 is FNYEAQ in the germline V gene. The CDR3 is 15 amino acids. V was pared by 1 base and J by 3 bases, with 13 bases between. The gene calls are TRBV7-6 and TRBJ2-7; D gene ambiguous. The sequence was collected from a young man in good health. Sequencing was carried out using memory CD8+ T cells sorted from blood. Subset indicated: CD45RO+ cells pooled with CCR7-negative TemRA cells. The CDR3 bases are TGTGCCAGCAGCTTAGTCCCAGTCCCCGACTACGAGCAGTACTTC. This codes for CASSLVPVPDYEQYF.